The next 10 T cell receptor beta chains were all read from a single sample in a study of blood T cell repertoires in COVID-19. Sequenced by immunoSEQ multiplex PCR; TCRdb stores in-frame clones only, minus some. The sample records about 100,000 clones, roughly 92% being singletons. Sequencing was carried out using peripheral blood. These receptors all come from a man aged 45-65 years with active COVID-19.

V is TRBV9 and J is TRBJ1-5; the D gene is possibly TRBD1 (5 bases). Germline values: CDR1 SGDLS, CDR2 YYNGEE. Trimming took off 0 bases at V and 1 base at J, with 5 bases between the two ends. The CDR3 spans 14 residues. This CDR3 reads CASSVAGSNQPQHF. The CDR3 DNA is TGTGCCAGCAGCGTAGCAGGGAGCAATCAGCCCCAGCATTTT.

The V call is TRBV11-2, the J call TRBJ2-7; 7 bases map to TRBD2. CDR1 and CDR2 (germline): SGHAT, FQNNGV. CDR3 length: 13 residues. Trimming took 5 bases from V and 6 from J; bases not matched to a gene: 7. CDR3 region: CASSQWGGSEQYF. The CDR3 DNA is TGTGCCAGCAGCCAGTGGGGGGGTTCCGAGCAGTACTTC.

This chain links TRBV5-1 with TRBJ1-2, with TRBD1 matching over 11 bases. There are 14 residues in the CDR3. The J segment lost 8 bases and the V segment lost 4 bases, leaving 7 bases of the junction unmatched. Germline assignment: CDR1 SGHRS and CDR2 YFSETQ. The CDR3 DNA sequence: TGCGCCAGCAGCCTCGGACAGGGGGCTCCGGGCTACACCTTC. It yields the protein CASSLGQGAPGYTF.

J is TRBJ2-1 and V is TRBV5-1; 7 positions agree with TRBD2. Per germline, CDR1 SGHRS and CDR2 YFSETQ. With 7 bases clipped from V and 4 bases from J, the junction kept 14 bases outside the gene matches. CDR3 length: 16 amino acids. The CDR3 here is CASYLTPGLLYNEQFF. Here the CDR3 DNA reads TGCGCCAGCTATCTCACTCCGGGACTACTTTACAATGAGCAGTTCTTC.

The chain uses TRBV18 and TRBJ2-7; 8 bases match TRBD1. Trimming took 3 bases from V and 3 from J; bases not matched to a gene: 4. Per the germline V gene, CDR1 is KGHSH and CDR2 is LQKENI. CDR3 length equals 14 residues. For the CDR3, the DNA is TGTGCCAGCTCACCCGGGACAGGAGACTACGAGCAGTACTTC. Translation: CASSPGTGDYEQYF.

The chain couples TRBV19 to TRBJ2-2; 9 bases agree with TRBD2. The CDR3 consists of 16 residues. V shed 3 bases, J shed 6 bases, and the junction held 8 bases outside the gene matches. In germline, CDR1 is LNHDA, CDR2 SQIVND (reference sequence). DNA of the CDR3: TGTGCCAGTAGTATTGCAGTAGCGGGGGCGGCCGGGGAGCTGTTTTTT. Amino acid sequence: CASSIAVAGAAGELFF.

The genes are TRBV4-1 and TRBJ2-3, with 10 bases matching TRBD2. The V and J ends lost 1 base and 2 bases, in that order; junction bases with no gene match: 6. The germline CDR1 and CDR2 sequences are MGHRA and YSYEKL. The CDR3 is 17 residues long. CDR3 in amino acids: CASSQGPSGRATDTQYF. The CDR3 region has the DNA TGCGCCAGCAGCCAAGGGCCCAGCGGGAGGGCCACAGATACGCAGTATTTT.

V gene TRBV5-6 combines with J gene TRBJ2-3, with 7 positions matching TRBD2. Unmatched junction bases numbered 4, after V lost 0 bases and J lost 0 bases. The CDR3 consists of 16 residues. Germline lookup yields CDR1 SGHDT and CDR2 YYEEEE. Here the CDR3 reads CASSLDLAESTDTQYF. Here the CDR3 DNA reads TGTGCCAGCAGCTTGGACCTAGCGGAGAGCACAGATACGCAGTATTTT. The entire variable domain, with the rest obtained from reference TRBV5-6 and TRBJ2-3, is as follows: DAGVTQSPTHLIKTRGQQVTLRCSPKSGHDTVSWYQQALGQGPQFIFQYYEEEERQRGNFPDRFSGHQFPNYSSELNVNALLLGDSALYLCASSLDLAESTDTQYFGPGTRLTVL.

This CDR3 is CASSQYSGNTIYF. The CDR3 DNA follows: TGTGCCAGTAGTCAGTACAGCGGAAACACCATATATTTT. This sequence joins TRBV19 and TRBJ1-3, with D unresolved. Germline V gene sequence: CDR1 LNHDA, CDR2 SQIVND (reference sequence). The CDR3 spans 13 residues. The V end lost 5 bases, the J end lost 4 bases, and 9 bases lay between the germline ends.

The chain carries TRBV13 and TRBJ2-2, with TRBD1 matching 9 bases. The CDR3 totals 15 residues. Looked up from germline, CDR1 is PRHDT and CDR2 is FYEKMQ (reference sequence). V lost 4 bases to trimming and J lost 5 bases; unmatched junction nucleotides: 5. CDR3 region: CASSSGQGWTGELFF. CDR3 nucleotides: TGTGCCAGCAGCTCGGGACAGGGATGGACCGGGGAGCTGTTTTTT.